This entry lists 32 T cell receptor beta chains sequenced from one sample in a study of blood T cell repertoires in COVID-19. The protocol was immunoSEQ multiplex PCR, while the TCRdb copy is restricted to in-frame clones and leaves out a portion. The sample has fewer than 200,000 clones; less than 90% are singletons. Sequencing was carried out using PBMCs or T cells enriched from blood (not recorded which). Every receptor here comes from a woman in her forties or fifties who had recovered from COVID-19.

Notes on this clone: One end of the junction is discordant with germline, which a read error may explain. The chain links TRBV12-3 or TRBV12-4 to TRBJ1-2; 7 nucleotides align to TRBD1. The CDR3 is 9 amino acids. The DNA of the CDR3 is TGTGCCAGCAGTTTGGGACAGAACTTC. Its protein is CASSLGQNF.

The chain employs TRBV30 and TRBJ2-7; TRBD1 aligns across 8 bases. The germline V gene has CDR1 GTSNPN and CDR2 SVGIG (reference sequence). The CDR3 has 12 amino acids. Germline trimming cut 1 base from V and 4 bases from J; bases unmatched to any gene: 0. The CDR3 nucleotides read TGTGCCTGGAGTGGACAGGGGTACGAGCAGTACGTC. Protein product: CAWSGQGYEQYV.

Remarks on this clone: Compared with germline, one end of the junction differs, possibly owing to a read error. The chain couples TRBV5-8 to TRBJ2-2; 7 bases line up with TRBD1. CDR3 size: 16 residues. The V gene's germline CDR1 is SGHTS and CDR2 YDEGEE. The CDR3: CASTSTGVLNTEELFF. As DNA, the CDR3 is TGTGCCAGCACCTCCACAGGGGTCCTGAACACCGAGGAGCTGTTTTTT.

V usage is TRBV9 and J usage is TRBJ2-3; TRBD2 is a possible D gene (5 bases). CDR3 size: 17 residues. From germline, CDR1 is SGDLS and CDR2 YYNGEE. Trimming removed 4 bases at V and 2 bases at J, with 20 bases between. The CDR3 spells CASSIPHGEGPTDTQYF. The CDR3 nucleotides read TGTGCCAGCAGCATCCCCCATGGCGAGGGCCCCACAGATACGCAGTATTTT.

The V and J genes are TRBV30 and TRBJ1-2; 7 bases match TRBD1. CDR1 is GTSNPN and CDR2 is SVGIG in the germline V gene (reference sequence). V lost 2 bases, J lost 7 bases, and 7 bases stayed unmatched. The CDR3 runs 13 residues. CDR3 sequence: CAWSRGTDGGYTF. The CDR3 bases are TGTGCCTGGAGTCGCGGGACAGACGGTGGCTACACCTTC.

Only a few counts were recorded for this clone. The chain couples TRBV24-1 to TRBJ2-1, with 9 bases that match TRBD2. V trimming: 7 bases; J trimming: 1 base; junction bases outside the gene matches: 4. From germline, CDR1 is KGHDR and CDR2 SFDVKD. The CDR3 spans 15 residues. CDR3 in DNA: TGTGCCACCAGCCCCGCGGGAGGGTCCTACAATGAGCAGTTCTTC. As protein: CATSPAGGSYNEQFF.

The rearrangement links TRBV28 to TRBJ1-6, with D possibly being TRBD1 (6 bases). From germline, CDR1 is MDHEN and CDR2 SYDVKM. V was shortened by 7 bases and J by 8 bases, with 12 bases between the two germline ends. The CDR3 is 13 amino acids. CDR3 sequence: CASITGPYSPLHF. DNA of the CDR3: TGTGCCAGCATTACAGGGCCATATTCACCCCTCCACTTT.

This clone was counted only a few times. V gene TRBV19 combines with J gene TRBJ1-2; D remains ambiguous. The CDR3 is 12 residues long. Germline V gene data show CDR1 as LNHDA and CDR2 as SQIVND (reference sequence). The V and J ends lost 7 bases and 3 bases respectively, with 9 bases between them. The CDR3 spells CASTGSHYGYTF. DNA of the CDR3: TGTGCCAGTACCGGGAGCCACTATGGCTACACCTTC.

This clone was counted a single time. The chain recombines TRBV19 with TRBJ2-3; D might be TRBD2 (6 bases). CDR3 length: 14 amino acids. Per germline, CDR1 LNHDA and CDR2 SQIVND (reference sequence). The V gene lost 8 bases and the J gene lost 2 bases, with 14 bases spanning the gap. The CDR3 DNA reads TGTGCCAGTGGTAGTGGGGGGAACACAGATACGCAGTATTTT. Its translation: CASGSGGNTDTQYF.

This clone has a handful of counts. The chain joins TRBV12-5 to TRBJ1-1; D not certain. With 1 base removed from V and 4 bases from J, the gap between germline ends came to 7 bases. The CDR3 covers 13 residues. Germline V lookup: CDR1 LGHNT, CDR2 FRNRAP. CDR3 nucleotides: TGTGCTAGTGGTTTGGAAGGCGGCACTGAAGCTTTCTTT. Translating it yields CASGLEGGTEAFF.

The rearrangement joins TRBV24-1 to TRBJ1-5, with TRBD1 identical over 8 bases. After removal of 7 bases from V and 8 bases from J, the junction contained 18 bases not matched to a gene. This CDR3 contains 17 residues. Germline V CDR1 and CDR2: KGHDR, SFDVKD. The CDR3 nucleotides read TGTGCCACCAGACCTTATCTACCGGGACAGGCAATCGAGCCCCAGCATTTT. Its translation: CATRPYLPGQAIEPQHF.

This chain connects TRBV28 to TRBJ1-1; 8 bases align to TRBD1. The J segment lost 5 bases and the V segment lost 4 bases, leaving 6 bases of the junction unmatched. This CDR3 region has 14 residues. CDR1 is MDHEN, CDR2 SYDVKM, per germline. In nucleotides, the CDR3 is TGTGCCAGCAGTTCTTGGACAGGGATAACTGAAGCTTTCTTT. The encoded protein is CASSSWTGITEAFF.

CDR3 sequence: CASKSYGGNYGYTF. The CDR3 nucleotides are TGTGCCAGTAAATCATACGGCGGGAACTATGGCTACACCTTC. V and J are TRBV19 and TRBJ1-2; D uncertain. V lost 7 bases, J lost 2 bases, and 14 bases lay in between. CDR1 and CDR2 (germline): LNHDA, SQIVND (reference sequence). CDR3 size: 14 residues. Full variable domain (remainder filled in from reference TRBV19 and TRBJ1-2): DGGITQSPKYLFRKEGQNVTLSCEQNLNHDAMYWYRQDPGQGLRLIYYSQIVNDFQKGDIAEGYSVSREKKESFPLTVTSAQKNPTAFYLCASKSYGGNYGYTFGSGTRLTVV.

The chain is built from TRBV4-3 and TRBJ1-1; D perhaps matches TRBD1 (6 bases). CDR3 length equals 15 residues. V was pared by 3 bases and J by 0 bases, with 11 bases between. CDR1 LGHNA and CDR2 YSLEER come from the germline V gene. In DNA form, the CDR3 reads TGCGCCAGCAGCCAGACGACAGGCATGAACACTGAAGCTTTCTTT. Translating it yields CASSQTTGMNTEAFF.

V and J are TRBV29-1 and TRBJ2-5, with a possible D match to TRBD1 (5 bases). In germline, CDR1 is SQVTM, CDR2 ANQGSEA. V lost 4 bases, J lost 3 bases, and 9 bases lay in between. This CDR3 has 12 amino acids. Here the CDR3 reads CSVAPGKETQYF. The CDR3 DNA reads TGCAGCGTTGCGCCAGGGAAAGAGACCCAGTACTTC. Full variable domain (outside the CDR3, taken from reference TRBV29-1 and TRBJ2-5): SAVISQKPSRDICQRGTSLTIQCQVDSQVTMMFWYRQQPGQSLTLIATANQGSEATYESGFVIDKFPISRPNLTFSTLTVSNMSPEDSSIYLCSVAPGKETQYFGPGTRLLVL.

CDR3 sequence reads: CASSFLAVGNQPQHF. CDR3 DNA sequence: TGTGCCAGCAGTTTTTTAGCGGTTGGCAATCAGCCCCAGCATTTT. The V call is TRBV27, the J call TRBJ1-5; D remains unclear. CDR3 size: 15 residues. Looked up from germline, CDR1 is MNHEY and CDR2 is SMNVEV (reference sequence). V lost 3 bases, J lost 2 bases, and 11 bases lay in between.

This clone came up once. The genes are TRBV5-4 and TRBJ1-2; maybe TRBD1 (5 bases). Germline V gene sequence: CDR1 SGHNT, CDR2 YYREEE (reference sequence). The CDR3 spans 14 residues. V lost 2 bases and J 8 bases, leaving 16 bases between the germline ends. CDR3 in DNA: TGTGCCAGCAGCTTCCCAGGGCCCTCTTTAGGCTACACCTTC. Protein sequence: CASSFPGPSLGYTF.

This chain links TRBV7-2 with TRBJ2-2; TRBD1 is a possible D gene (6 bases). Germline loops: CDR1 SGHTA, CDR2 FQGNSA. V shed 5 bases and J shed 0 bases, with 16 bases lying between them. The CDR3 contains 17 residues. CDR3 DNA sequence: TGTGCCAGCAGCGTAAAACAGGGAACCGCGAACACCGGGGAGCTGTTTTTT. Translating it yields CASSVKQGTANTGELFF.

The V and J genes are TRBV19 and TRBJ1-5, with TRBD1 as a possible D gene (6 bases). This CDR3 has 15 residues. CDR1 is LNHDA and CDR2 is SQIVND in the germline V gene (reference sequence). The V end was cut by 6 bases, the J end by 0 bases, with 12 bases between. The CDR3 here is CASSLDSYSNQPQHF. CDR3 DNA: TGTGCCAGTAGCCTGGACAGCTATAGCAATCAGCCCCAGCATTTT.

This chain uses TRBV11-2 with TRBJ2-7; 10 bases are shared with TRBD2. Germline trimming cut 0 bases from V and 3 bases from J; bases unmatched to any gene: 8. Germline CDR1 is SGHAT and CDR2 is FQNNGV. CDR3 length: 17 amino acids. CDR3 amino acids: CASSLDQASGGRYEQYV. Here the CDR3 DNA reads TGTGCCAGCAGCTTAGATCAGGCTAGCGGGGGCCGCTACGAGCAGTACGTC.

This chain joins TRBV5-5 and TRBJ2-7; D not certain. This CDR3 is 12 amino acids long. Germline CDR1 is SGHKS and CDR2 is YYEKEE (reference sequence). The ends were cut back, 4 bases at V and 8 bases at J, with 13 bases in the middle. The CDR3 sequence is CASSARSGQQYV. CDR3 nucleotide sequence: TGTGCCAGCAGCGCCAGGTCCGGTCAGCAGTACGTC.

The chain recombines TRBV2 with TRBJ1-1, with no clear D. The CDR3 spans 17 residues. Germline CDR1 and CDR2: SNHLY and FYNNEI. V dropped 3 bases and J dropped 0 bases, with 17 bases sitting between them. The CDR3 spells CASSDRFPNIMNTEAFF. The CDR3 DNA sequence: TGTGCCAGCAGTGACCGCTTCCCTAATATCATGAACACTGAAGCTTTCTTT.

V is TRBV28 and J is TRBJ1-2, with unresolved D. The germline V gene encodes CDR1 MDHEN and CDR2 SYDVKM. This CDR3 comprises 13 residues. V was pared by 2 bases and J by 4 bases, with 8 bases between. Here the CDR3 reads CASSLQAIYGYTF. In nucleotides, the CDR3 is TGTGCCAGCAGTTTACAGGCGATCTATGGCTACACCTTC.

The sample holds a few counts of this clone. V usage is TRBV2 and J usage is TRBJ2-5; the D gene is possibly TRBD1 (6 bases). The CDR3 loop spans 14 amino acids. Germline V CDR1 and CDR2: SNHLY, FYNNEI. V was trimmed by 3 bases and J by 1 base, leaving 9 bases between them. This CDR3 reads CASSEGTRQETQYF. In DNA form, the CDR3 reads TGTGCCAGCAGTGAGGGGACACGCCAAGAGACCCAGTACTTC.

Here the CDR3 DNA reads TGTGCCAGCAGTGAAGCTGGGACTGCGGCGCAGTATTTT. Protein sequence: CASSEAGTAAQYF. This chain connects TRBV2 to TRBJ2-3; weak D call: TRBD2 (6 bases). The germline gives CDR1 SNHLY, CDR2 FYNNEI. This CDR3 region has 13 residues. The V gene lost 0 bases and the J gene lost 10 bases, with 11 bases spanning the gap.

The chain uses TRBV19 and TRBJ2-1; TRBD2 agrees at 13 bases. CDR1 and CDR2 from the germline V gene are LNHDA and SQIVND (reference sequence). The junction had 10 bases not matched to a gene; V was cut back by 9 bases and J by 8 bases. This CDR3 has 15 amino acids. Written as DNA, the CDR3 is TGTGCCAGCACTAGCGGGAGGGCCGGGGGCGATGAGCAGTTCTTC. This translates into CASTSGRAGGDEQFF.

This clone has more than one count but fewer than ten. The chain has TRBV29-1 and TRBJ2-2, with TRBD2 identical over 9 bases. This CDR3 region has 15 residues. The ends lost 2 bases at V and 2 bases at J; junction bases unmatched: 3. From germline, CDR1 is SQVTM and CDR2 ANQGSEA. CDR3 nucleotide sequence: TGCAGCGTTGAAAGCGGGGGGCTCAACACCGGGGAGCTGTTTTTT. This gives the protein CSVESGGLNTGELFF.

Comment on this clone: The sample carries other DNA sequences with the same CDR3. The rearrangement joins TRBV4-1 to TRBJ1-4; D not certain. Germline lookup yields CDR1 MGHRA and CDR2 YSYEKL. This CDR3 comprises 16 residues. V dropped 0 bases and J dropped 0 bases, with 8 bases sitting between them. The chain's CDR3 is CASSQDRGTTNEKLFF. The CDR3 region has the DNA TGCGCCAGCAGCCAAGATCGAGGAACAACTAATGAAAAACTGTTTTTT.

V and J are TRBV5-1 and TRBJ2-1; no definite D call. V shed 0 bases and J shed 5 bases, with 9 bases lying between them. CDR1 SGHRS and CDR2 YFSETQ come from the germline V gene. The CDR3 contains 14 residues. The chain's CDR3 is CASSLVRPDNEQFF. The DNA of the CDR3 is TGCGCCAGCAGCTTGGTGCGGCCGGACAATGAGCAGTTCTTC.

The V and J genes are TRBV27 and TRBJ1-2, with 10 bases matching TRBD1. V gave up 6 bases and J gave up 4 bases; unmatched junction bases: 2. CDR3 size: 13 residues. The germline V gene encodes CDR1 MNHEY and CDR2 SMNVEV (reference sequence). This CDR3 is CASSRTGGYGYTF. The DNA for the CDR3 is TGTGCCAGCAGCCGGACAGGGGGCTATGGCTACACCTTC.

A single count supports this clone. This chain joins TRBV6-5 and TRBJ1-4; the match to TRBD1 covers 9 bases. Germline assignment: CDR1 MNHEY and CDR2 SVGAGI. The trim removed 5 bases at V and 7 bases at J, leaving 5 bases unmatched. The CDR3 loop spans 14 amino acids. The CDR3 DNA follows: TGTGCCAGCAGTACGGACAGGGGTCGTGAAAAACTGTTTTTT. It encodes CASSTDRGREKLFF.

The chain uses TRBV29-1 and TRBJ2-1, with D possibly matching TRBD1 (6 bases). Germline loops: CDR1 SQVTM, CDR2 ANQGSEA. V shed 2 bases and J shed 5 bases, with 10 bases lying between them. There are 13 residues in the CDR3. In DNA, the CDR3 is TGCAGCGTTGAAACAGGGATCCACAATGAGCAGTTCTTC. This sequence encodes CSVETGIHNEQFF.